This paragraph covers one TCR beta chain sequence. Clones were sequenced by immunoSEQ multiplex PCR, and TCRdb holds only the in-frame ones, with some missing. The sample carries 35,000 to 55,000 clones, about 90% recorded once. This record belongs to a study of OX40 agonist ivuxolimab in advanced cancers. This CDR3 has 15 residues. Between the trimmed V and J ends, which lost 2 bases and 0 bases, there was a span of 9 bases. The germline V gene encodes CDR1 KGHSH and CDR2 LQKENI. This receptor was taken from an adult with an advanced solid tumor such as melanoma, head and neck, liver or kidney cancer. The chain links TRBV18 to TRBJ2-3, with D possibly TRBD2 on 6 matching bases. The sample here was CD4+ or CD8+ T cells sorted from blood, taken in a trial of the OX40 agonist ivuxolimab. CDR3 DNA: TGTGCCAGCTCACCATCGCGGGGAAGCACAGATACGCAGTATTTT. Protein sequence: CASSPSRGSTDTQYF.